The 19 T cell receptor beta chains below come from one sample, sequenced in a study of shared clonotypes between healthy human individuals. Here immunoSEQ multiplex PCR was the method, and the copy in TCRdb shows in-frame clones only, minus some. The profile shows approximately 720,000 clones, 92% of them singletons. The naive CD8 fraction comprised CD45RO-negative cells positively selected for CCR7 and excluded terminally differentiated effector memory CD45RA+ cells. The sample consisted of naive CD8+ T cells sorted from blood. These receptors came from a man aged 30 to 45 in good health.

CDR3 DNA: TGTGCCAGCAGTTTATCGCGGGCTAGCGGGAGATCGAGAAACATTCAGTACTTC. Translated: CASSLSRASGRSRNIQYF. The chain uses TRBV27 and TRBJ2-4, with TRBD2 matching over 10 bases. The CDR3 spans 18 residues. The J segment lost 6 bases and the V segment lost 0 bases, leaving 11 bases of the junction unmatched. Germline V CDR1 and CDR2: MNHEY, SMNVEV (reference sequence).

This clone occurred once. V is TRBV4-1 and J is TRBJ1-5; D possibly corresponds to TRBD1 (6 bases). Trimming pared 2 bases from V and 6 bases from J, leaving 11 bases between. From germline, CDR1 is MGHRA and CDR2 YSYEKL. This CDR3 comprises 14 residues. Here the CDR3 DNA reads TGCGCCAGCAGCCAAACGACAGGTTTTCAGCCCCAGCATTTT. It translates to CASSQTTGFQPQHF.

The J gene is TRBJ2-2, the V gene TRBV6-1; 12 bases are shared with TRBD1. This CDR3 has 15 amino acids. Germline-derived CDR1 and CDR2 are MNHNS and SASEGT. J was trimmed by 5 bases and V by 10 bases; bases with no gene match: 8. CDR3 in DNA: TGTGCCACCAGACCGGGACAGGGGGCGACCGGGGAGCTGTTTTTT. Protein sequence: CATRPGQGATGELFF.

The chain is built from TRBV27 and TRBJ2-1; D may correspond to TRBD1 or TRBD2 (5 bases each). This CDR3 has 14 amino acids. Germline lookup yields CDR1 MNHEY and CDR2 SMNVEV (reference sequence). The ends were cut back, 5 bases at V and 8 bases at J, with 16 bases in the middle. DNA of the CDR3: TGTGCCAGCAGTCTCCGGGACCTGAGCGATGAGCAGTTCTTC. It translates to CASSLRDLSDEQFF.

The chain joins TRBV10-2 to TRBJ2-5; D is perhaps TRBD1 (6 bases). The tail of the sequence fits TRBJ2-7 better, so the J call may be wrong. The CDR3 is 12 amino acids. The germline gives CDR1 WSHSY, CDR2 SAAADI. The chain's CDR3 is CASSLTGHEQYF. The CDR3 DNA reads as TGCGCCAGCAGTCTAACAGGGCACGAGCAGTACTTC.

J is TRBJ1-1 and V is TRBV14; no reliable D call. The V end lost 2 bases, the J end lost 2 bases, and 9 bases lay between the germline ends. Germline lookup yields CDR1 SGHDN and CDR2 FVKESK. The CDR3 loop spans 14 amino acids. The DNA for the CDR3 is TGTGCCAGCAGCCAATCACACTTCAACACTGAAGCTTTCTTT. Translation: CASSQSHFNTEAFF.

CDR3 region: CASSVGSGPFAFF. The CDR3 DNA sequence: TGTGCCAGCAGCGTAGGCTCGGGCCCGTTCGCTTTCTTT. V and J are TRBV9 and TRBJ1-1; D remains unclear. V was clipped by 0 bases and J by 11 bases, with 14 bases between them. CDR3 size: 13 residues. CDR1 is SGDLS and CDR2 is YYNGEE in the germline V gene.

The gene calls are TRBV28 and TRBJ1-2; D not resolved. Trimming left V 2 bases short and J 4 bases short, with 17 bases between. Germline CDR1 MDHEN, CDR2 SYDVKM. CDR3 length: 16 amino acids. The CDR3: CASSLGRQTLAYGYTF. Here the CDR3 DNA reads TGTGCCAGCAGTTTAGGTCGGCAGACCCTAGCCTATGGCTACACCTTC.

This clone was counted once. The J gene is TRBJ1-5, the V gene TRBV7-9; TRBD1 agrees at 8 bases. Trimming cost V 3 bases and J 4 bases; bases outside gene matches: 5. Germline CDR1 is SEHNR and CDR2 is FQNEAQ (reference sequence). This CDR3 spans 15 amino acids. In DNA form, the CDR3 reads TGTGCCAGCAGCTTCGGGACAGGAAGGAATCAGCCCCAGCATTTT. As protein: CASSFGTGRNQPQHF.

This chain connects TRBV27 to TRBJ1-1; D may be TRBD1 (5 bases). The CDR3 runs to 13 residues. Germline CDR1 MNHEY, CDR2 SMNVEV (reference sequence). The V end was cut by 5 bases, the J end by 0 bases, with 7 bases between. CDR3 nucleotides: TGTGCCAGCAGTGTACAGGTGAACACTGAAGCTTTCTTT. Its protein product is CASSVQVNTEAFF.

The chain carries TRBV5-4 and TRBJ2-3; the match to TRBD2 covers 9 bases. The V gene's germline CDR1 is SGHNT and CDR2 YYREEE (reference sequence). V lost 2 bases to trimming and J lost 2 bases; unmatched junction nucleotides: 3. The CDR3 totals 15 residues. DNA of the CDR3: TGTGCCAGCAGCTTATTAGCGGGAGTCACAGATACGCAGTATTTT. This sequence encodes CASSLLAGVTDTQYF.

The CDR3 DNA reads as TGCGCCAGCAGCTTGTTCCCTAGTCAAGAGACCCAGTACTTC. As protein: CASSLFPSQETQYF. V is TRBV5-1 and J is TRBJ2-5; D is uncertain. V lost 1 base and J 2 bases, leaving 9 bases between the germline ends. CDR3 length equals 14 residues. Per the germline V gene, CDR1 is SGHRS and CDR2 is YFSETQ.

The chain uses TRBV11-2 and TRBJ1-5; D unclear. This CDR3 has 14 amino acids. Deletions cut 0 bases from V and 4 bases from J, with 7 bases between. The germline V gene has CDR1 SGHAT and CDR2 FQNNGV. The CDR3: CASSLDPRNQPQHF. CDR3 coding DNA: TGTGCCAGCAGCTTAGATCCCAGAAATCAGCCCCAGCATTTT. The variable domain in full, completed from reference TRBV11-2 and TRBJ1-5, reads EAGVAQSPRYKIIEKRQSVAFWCNPISGHATLYWYQQILGQGPKLLIQFQNNGVVDDSQLPKDRFSAERLKGVDSTLKIQPAKLEDSAVYLCASSLDPRNQPQHFGDGTRLSIL.

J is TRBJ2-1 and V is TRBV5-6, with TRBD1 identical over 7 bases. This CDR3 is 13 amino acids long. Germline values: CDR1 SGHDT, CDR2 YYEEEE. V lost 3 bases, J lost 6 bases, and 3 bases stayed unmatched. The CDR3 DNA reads TGTGCCAGCAGCTACAGGGGTTTCAATGAGCAGTTCTTC. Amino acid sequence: CASSYRGFNEQFF.

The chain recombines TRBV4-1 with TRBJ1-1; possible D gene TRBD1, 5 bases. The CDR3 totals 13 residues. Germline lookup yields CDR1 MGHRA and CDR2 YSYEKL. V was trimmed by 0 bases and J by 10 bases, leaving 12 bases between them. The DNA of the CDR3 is TGCGCCAGCAGCCAAGAACCAGGGTTAGGAGCTTTCTTT. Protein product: CASSQEPGLGAFF.

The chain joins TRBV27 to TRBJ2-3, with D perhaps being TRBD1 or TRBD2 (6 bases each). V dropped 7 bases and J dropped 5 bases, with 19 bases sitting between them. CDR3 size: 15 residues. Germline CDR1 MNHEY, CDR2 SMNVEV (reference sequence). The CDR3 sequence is CASNPVGGFQDTQYF. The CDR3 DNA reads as TGTGCCAGCAACCCGGTGGGGGGCTTTCAAGATACGCAGTATTTT.

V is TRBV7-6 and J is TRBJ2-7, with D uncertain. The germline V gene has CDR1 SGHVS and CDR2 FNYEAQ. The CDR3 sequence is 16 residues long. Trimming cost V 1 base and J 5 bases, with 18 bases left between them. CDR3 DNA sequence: TGTGCCAGCAGCTTAGGCTCCGGGCCGGAGCTGGACGAGCAGTACTTC. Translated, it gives CASSLGSGPELDEQYF.

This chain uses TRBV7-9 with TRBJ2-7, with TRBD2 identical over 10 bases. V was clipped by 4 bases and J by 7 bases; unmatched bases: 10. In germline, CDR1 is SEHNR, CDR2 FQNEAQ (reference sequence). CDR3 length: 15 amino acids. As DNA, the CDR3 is TGTGCCAGCAGCTCCCTAGCGGGGGCCCCTGGAGAGCAGTACTTC. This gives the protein CASSSLAGAPGEQYF.

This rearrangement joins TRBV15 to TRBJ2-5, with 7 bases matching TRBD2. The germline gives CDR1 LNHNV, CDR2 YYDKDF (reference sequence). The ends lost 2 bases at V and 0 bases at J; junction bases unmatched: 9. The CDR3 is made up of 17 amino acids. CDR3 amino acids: CATSRIPGLQYQETQYF. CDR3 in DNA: TGTGCCACCAGCAGAATTCCGGGACTACAGTACCAAGAGACCCAGTACTTC.